These 12 T cell receptor beta chains originate from one sample sequenced in a study of OX40 agonist ivuxolimab in advanced cancers. The method was immunoSEQ multiplex PCR; TCRdb's version includes in-frame clones alone and lacks a portion of them. The table records approximately 60,000 clones, 83% of them present only once. Sample: CD4+ or CD8+ T cells sorted from blood, taken in a trial of the OX40 agonist ivuxolimab. Receptor source: an adult with an advanced solid tumor such as melanoma, head and neck, liver or kidney cancer.

The rearrangement joins TRBV7-2 to TRBJ1-5, with 11 nucleotides matching TRBD1. CDR1 is SGHTA and CDR2 is FQGNSA in the germline V gene. With V trimmed by 5 bases and J by 4 bases, 4 bases remained unmatched. The CDR3 has 15 residues. The CDR3 loop reads CASSLGQGENQPQHF. CDR3 in DNA: TGTGCCAGCAGCCTGGGACAGGGGGAGAATCAGCCCCAGCATTTT.

The chain has TRBV6-1 and TRBJ2-1, with 7 bases matching TRBD2. The germline gives CDR1 MNHNS, CDR2 SASEGT. V gave up 5 bases and J gave up 1 base; unmatched junction bases: 5. CDR3 size: 15 residues. CDR3 sequence reads: CASSSTGGSYNEQFF. DNA of the CDR3: TGTGCCAGCAGTTCAACGGGGGGTTCCTACAATGAGCAGTTCTTC.

This sequence joins TRBV5-6 and TRBJ2-5, with D maybe TRBD1 (6 bases). Trimming removed 2 bases at V and 5 bases at J, with 10 bases between. CDR1 SGHDT and CDR2 YYEEEE come from the germline V gene. CDR3 length equals 13 residues. The CDR3 DNA follows: TGTGCCAGCAGCTTTACAGGGTACGAGACCCAGTACTTC. Protein product: CASSFTGYETQYF.

The V gene is TRBV5-8, the J gene TRBJ2-7; a weak D match, TRBD2 (5 bases). Germline V gene data show CDR1 as SGHTS and CDR2 as YDEGEE. V was pared by 4 bases and J by 0 bases, with 5 bases between. The CDR3 has 12 residues. This chain's CDR3 is CASSAGSYEQYF. Written as DNA, the CDR3 is TGTGCCAGCAGCGCGGGCTCCTACGAGCAGTACTTC.

This chain links TRBV7-8 with TRBJ2-7; 8 bases are shared with TRBD2. J lost 0 bases, V lost 0 bases, and 7 bases had no gene match. Germline V lookup: CDR1 SGHVS, CDR2 FQNEAQ. The CDR3 runs to 17 residues. The CDR3 bases are TGTGCCAGCAGCTTAGCGCGGGCGGGAGGCATCTCCTACGAGCAGTACTTC. This sequence encodes CASSLARAGGISYEQYF.

The chain carries TRBV27 and TRBJ2-7; D is unresolved. The CDR3 is made up of 13 amino acids. The germline V gene encodes CDR1 MNHEY and CDR2 SMNVEV (reference sequence). V lost 5 bases and J 4 bases, leaving 12 bases between the germline ends. CDR3 amino acids: CASSPLPRYEQYF. In nucleotides, the CDR3 is TGTGCCAGCAGTCCCCTCCCGAGGTACGAGCAGTACTTC.

This clone was picked up one time. Other DNA sequences of this sample code for an identical CDR3. The chain combines TRBV19 with TRBJ1-1; a weak D match, TRBD1 (6 bases). V was shortened by 9 bases and J by 1 base, with 12 bases between the two germline ends. The germline V gene encodes CDR1 LNHDA and CDR2 SQIVND (reference sequence). The CDR3 is made up of 13 amino acids. The chain's CDR3 is CASSRTANTEAFF. The CDR3, as DNA: TGTGCCAGCAGCCGGACAGCGAACACTGAAGCTTTCTTT. The variable domain in full, completed from reference TRBV19 and TRBJ1-1, reads DGGITQSPKYLFRKEGQNVTLSCEQNLNHDAMYWYRQDPGQGLRLIYYSQIVNDFQKGDIAEGYSVSREKKESFPLTVTSAQKNPTAFYLCASSRTANTEAFFGQGTRLTVV.

The J gene is TRBJ2-1, the V gene TRBV29-1; TRBD2 matches at 13 bases. The V gene end was trimmed by 6 bases and the J gene end by 4 bases; junction bases not matched to a gene: 6. Germline loops: CDR1 SQVTM, CDR2 ANQGSEA. The CDR3 covers 15 residues. The CDR3 DNA reads TGCAGCGTGCGTAGGGGACTAGCGGGGTACAATGAGCAGTTCTTC. Translating gives CSVRRGLAGYNEQFF.

The V gene is TRBV6-1, the J gene TRBJ1-3; 10 positions match TRBD1. With V trimmed by 0 bases and J by 2 bases, 1 base remained unmatched. Per the germline V gene, CDR1 is MNHNS and CDR2 is SASEGT. The CDR3 consists of 16 residues. The CDR3 DNA reads as TGTGCCAGCAGTGAAGCTGGGACAGGGGCTGGAAACACCATATATTTT. Protein product: CASSEAGTGAGNTIYF.

CDR3 sequence reads: CASSLGGTSGHYNEQFF. The CDR3 DNA follows: TGTGCCAGCAGCTTAGGCGGGACTAGCGGCCATTACAATGAGCAGTTCTTC. The rearrangement uses TRBV7-9 and TRBJ2-1; 11 bases are a match to TRBD2. J gave up 4 bases and V 1 base, and 6 bases lay outside the gene matches. Germline V lookup: CDR1 SEHNR, CDR2 FQNEAQ (reference sequence). CDR3 length: 17 amino acids.

This clone showed up just a few times. CDR3 residues: CASSTSGTYEQYF. The CDR3 DNA is TGTGCCAGTAGTACTAGCGGGACCTACGAGCAGTACTTC. The rearrangement joins TRBV19 to TRBJ2-7, with 9 bases matching TRBD2. With 4 bases clipped from V and 2 bases from J, the junction kept 0 bases outside the gene matches. CDR1 and CDR2 (germline): LNHDA, SQIVND (reference sequence). The CDR3 extends over 13 amino acids.

The DNA of the CDR3 is TGTGCCAGCAGTTCCGGGACTAGCGGGAGGGCAGATACGCAGTATTTT. Translating gives CASSSGTSGRADTQYF. V and J are TRBV28 and TRBJ2-3, with TRBD2 identical over 16 bases. CDR3 length: 16 amino acids. Germline CDR1 reads MDHEN; CDR2 reads SYDVKM. The V gene end was trimmed by 4 bases and the J gene end by 4 bases; junction bases not matched to a gene: 2.